A selection of T cell receptor beta chains follows, all from one sample in a study of CXCR3-negative and CXCR3-positive naive CD8 T cells. TCRdb reanalyzed the 5' RACE reads, giving one entry per CDR3 protein sequence and no DNA. This sample's table has approximately 140,000 distinct CDR3 sequences. Sequencing was carried out using naive CXCR3+ CD8+ T cells from blood. The receptor source for this set is a human donor in good health. Some clones in this sample may be carry-over from other donors' samples. The CDR3 runs from the conserved cysteine through the conserved F or W. Each record gives: V gene, J gene, CDR3 protein.

v_call: TRBV25-1; j_call: TRBJ1-3; cdr3_aa: CASSEVTGLSGNTIYF
v_call: TRBV4-1; j_call: TRBJ1-2; cdr3_aa: CASSPEGSYGYTF
v_call: TRBV6-2/TRBV6-3; j_call: TRBJ2-1; cdr3_aa: CASSYWADSSYNEQFF
v_call: TRBV9; j_call: TRBJ2-1; cdr3_aa: CASSIIRYDEQFF
v_call: TRBV29-1; j_call: TRBJ2-3; cdr3_aa: CSVEGLAGGTDTQYF
v_call: TRBV29-1; j_call: TRBJ2-7; cdr3_aa: CSVVLAGRGDYEQYF
v_call: TRBV6-4; j_call: TRBJ1-6; cdr3_aa: CASSEGQEGSPLHF
v_call: TRBV3-1; j_call: TRBJ2-7; cdr3_aa: CASRKGPNQLAGVTYEQYF
v_call: TRBV5-1; j_call: TRBJ2-2; cdr3_aa: CASGTSGTGELFF
v_call: TRBV13; j_call: TRBJ1-1; cdr3_aa: CASSQVQGSDTEAFF
v_call: TRBV3-1; j_call: TRBJ2-1; cdr3_aa: CASSLGLAGSHEQFF
v_call: TRBV28; j_call: TRBJ2-5; cdr3_aa: CASSPGSVETQYF
v_call: TRBV7-3; j_call: TRBJ2-1; cdr3_aa: CASSLHPGLYNEQFF
v_call: TRBV9; j_call: TRBJ2-7; cdr3_aa: CASSVAGTGSRHEQYF
v_call: TRBV25-1; j_call: TRBJ1-4; cdr3_aa: CASSEFGGMNEKLFF
v_call: TRBV5-6; j_call: TRBJ2-1; cdr3_aa: CASSILAGGPYNEQFF
v_call: TRBV5-1; j_call: TRBJ2-7; cdr3_aa: CASTPGRESPYEQYF
v_call: TRBV7-8; j_call: TRBJ1-1; cdr3_aa: CASSAYRGGSTEAFF
v_call: TRBV27; j_call: TRBJ2-1; cdr3_aa: CASSPGTGGDNEQFF
v_call: TRBV10-3; j_call: TRBJ2-3; cdr3_aa: CAIRGFGAGTDTQYF
v_call: TRBV29-1; j_call: TRBJ2-1; cdr3_aa: CSVWGDSSYNEQFF
v_call: TRBV6-2/TRBV6-3; j_call: TRBJ1-1; cdr3_aa: CASSYWEMNTEAFF
v_call: TRBV5-1; j_call: TRBJ2-2; cdr3_aa: CASSLMFQGNTGELFF
v_call: TRBV12-3/TRBV12-4; j_call: TRBJ2-7; cdr3_aa: CASSPTPQPHLYEQYF
v_call: TRBV5-1; j_call: TRBJ2-7; cdr3_aa: CASSALGPAGEQYF
v_call: TRBV20-1; j_call: TRBJ2-1; cdr3_aa: CSARDRGSSYNEQFF
v_call: TRBV10-3; j_call: TRBJ2-7; cdr3_aa: CAISGGDRSFYEQYF
v_call: TRBV7-9; j_call: TRBJ2-2; cdr3_aa: CASSLGPQPTGELFF
v_call: TRBV29-1; j_call: TRBJ1-2; cdr3_aa: CSVTAGQDYGYTF
v_call: TRBV7-8; j_call: TRBJ2-2; cdr3_aa: CASTTAADGNTGELFF
v_call: TRBV7-9; j_call: TRBJ1-1; cdr3_aa: CASSTPKGGLPTEAFF
v_call: TRBV7-9; j_call: TRBJ1-1; cdr3_aa: CASSYTGGAGEAFF
v_call: TRBV16; j_call: TRBJ2-7; cdr3_aa: CASSHPAEGYEQYF
v_call: TRBV27; j_call: TRBJ2-2; cdr3_aa: CASSLVHVPGELFF
v_call: TRBV29-1; j_call: TRBJ2-7; cdr3_aa: CSVEERPYEQYF
v_call: TRBV7-6; j_call: TRBJ2-7; cdr3_aa: CASSYYPTYEQYF